This entry lists 29 T cell receptor beta chains sequenced from one sample in a study of beta chain features in type 1 diabetes. Overall study findings and caveats: Shortening that was moderate but significant affected the TCRB CDR3s of Type 1 diabetes patients in all four CD4+ subsets.

The antigens for these receptors are not known. Investigators reverse transcribed all isolated RNA, so they sequenced expressed TCRB transcripts. Data came from immunoSEQ multiplex PCR; TCRdb stores just in-frame clones and leaves some out. The sample consists of 300,000 or so clones, around 15% of them appearing once. The sequenced material came from naive CD4+ T cells from blood. These receptors came from a man aged 25-45 years with type 1 diabetes.

The chain has TRBV28 and TRBJ2-7, with D possibly being TRBD2 (7 bases). The V and J ends lost 10 bases and 4 bases respectively, with 17 bases between them. The CDR3 has 13 residues. Looked up from germline, CDR1 is MDHEN and CDR2 is SYDVKM. The CDR3 sequence: CATRGAGRYEQYF. CDR3 sequence (DNA): TGTGCCACACGGGGGGCAGGCCGGTACGAGCAGTACTTC.

In this sample, this clone turned up a few times. The chain couples TRBV27 to TRBJ1-2, with D tentatively TRBD1 (6 bases). This CDR3 spans 15 amino acids. V lost 3 bases to trimming and J lost 7 bases, with 18 bases between them. The germline V gene encodes CDR1 MNHEY and CDR2 SMNVEV (reference sequence). The CDR3 coding sequence is TGTGCCAGCAGTTTTAGCTGGGGGGGGCGGTCTGGCTACACCTTC. It specifies CASSFSWGGRSGYTF.

This clone was detected a few times. This sequence joins TRBV30 and TRBJ2-2, with a possible D match to TRBD1 (5 bases). The CDR3 spans 13 residues. Germline lookup yields CDR1 GTSNPN and CDR2 SVGIG (reference sequence). Trimming left V 1 base short and J 4 bases short, with 7 bases between. CDR3 residues: CAWSAGLTGELFF. For the CDR3, the DNA is TGTGCCTGGAGTGCAGGGCTCACCGGGGAGCTGTTTTTT.

The V gene is TRBV7-3, the J gene TRBJ2-1; 8 bases fit TRBD1. Germline CDR1 and CDR2: SGHTA and FQGTGA. V lost 6 bases, J lost 1 base, and 8 bases stayed unmatched. The CDR3 is made up of 16 amino acids. CDR3: CASRSRGQGSYNEQFF. The CDR3 region has the DNA TGTGCCAGCAGATCACGCGGACAGGGATCCTACAATGAGCAGTTCTTC.

This clone was observed a handful of times. The chain couples TRBV25-1 to TRBJ2-1; a possible D gene is TRBD1 (6 bases). Germline V CDR1 and CDR2: MGHDK, SYGVNS. The CDR3 has 14 amino acids. V was cut by 9 bases and J by 0 bases, with 12 bases left in between. The CDR3 bases are TGTGCCAGTAAGGACAGCAACTCCTACAATGAGCAGTTCTTC. Its protein is CASKDSNSYNEQFF.

This clone was counted between two and nine times. The genes are TRBV7-2 and TRBJ2-5, with 10 bases fitting TRBD1. The end of the DNA fits TRBJ2-7 better, so the J call may be wrong. CDR1 and CDR2 (germline): SGHTA, FQGNSA. This CDR3 is built from 13 residues. The CDR3 region is CASSPRQGAEQYF. In DNA form, the CDR3 reads TGTGCCAGCAGCCCCCGACAGGGGGCCGAGCAGTACTTC.

This rearrangement joins TRBV4-2 to TRBJ2-1, with 8 bases fitting TRBD2. The CDR3 spans 15 residues. Looked up from germline, CDR1 is LGHNA and CDR2 is YNFKEQ. V shed 1 base and J 3 bases; nucleotides not matched to a gene: 2. CDR3 sequence reads: CASSQVSGVYNEQFF. The CDR3 DNA reads as TGTGCCAGCAGCCAAGTTAGCGGGGTCTACAATGAGCAGTTCTTC.

This clone was found a few times. The chain recombines TRBV6-1 with TRBJ2-3; 7 bases agree with TRBD2. Germline V gives CDR1 MNHNS, CDR2 SASEGT. J lost 4 bases, V lost 5 bases, and 3 bases had no gene match. The CDR3 extends over 13 amino acids. The CDR3 loop is CASSTSVADTQYF. CDR3 nucleotides: TGTGCCAGCAGTACTAGCGTGGCAGATACGCAGTATTTT.

The chain has TRBV5-1 and TRBJ2-1, with 12 bases identical to TRBD2. Germline V lookup: CDR1 SGHRS, CDR2 YFSETQ. CDR3 length: 14 amino acids. The trim removed 4 bases at V and 6 bases at J, leaving 2 bases unmatched. In DNA form, the CDR3 reads TGCGCCAGCAGCCTAGCGGGAGGGCGCAATGAGCAGTTCTTC. Encoded protein: CASSLAGGRNEQFF. The whole variable domain, filled in from reference TRBV5-1 and TRBJ2-1, reads KAGVTQTPRYLIKTRGQQVTLSCSPISGHRSVSWYQQTPGQGLQFLFEYFSETQRNKGNFPGRFSGRQFSNSRSEMNVSTLELGDSALYLCASSLAGGRNEQFFGPGTRLTVL.

There are a few counts of this clone. The CDR3 nucleotides read TGCGCCAGCAGCTGGACACAGGGGCGAGGCGAGCAGTACTTC. This translates into CASSWTQGRGEQYF. This rearrangement joins TRBV5-1 to TRBJ2-7; 7 nucleotides match TRBD1. Germline V lookup: CDR1 SGHRS, CDR2 YFSETQ. The V and J ends lost 3 bases and 6 bases, in that order; junction bases with no gene match: 9. The CDR3 totals 14 residues.

Regarding this clone: Other DNA sequences in the same sample also yield this CDR3. The V call is TRBV5-1, the J call TRBJ2-6; 10 bases fit TRBD2. The CDR3 has 18 amino acids. V lost 0 bases, J lost 0 bases, and 3 bases stayed unmatched. Germline assignment: CDR1 SGHRS and CDR2 YFSETQ. This CDR3 is CASSLGLAGVSGANVLTF. The CDR3 DNA reads as TGCGCCAGCAGCTTGGGACTAGCGGGTGTCTCTGGGGCCAACGTCCTGACTTTC.

The chain joins TRBV5-1 to TRBJ1-2; D ambiguous. V lost 3 bases and J lost 4, with 10 bases in between. CDR1 is SGHRS and CDR2 is YFSETQ in the germline V gene. The CDR3 has 13 residues. The CDR3: CASSSTDFYGYTF. The DNA of the CDR3 is TGCGCCAGCAGCTCTACGGACTTCTATGGCTACACCTTC.

This clone was recorded a few times. The chain uses TRBV28 and TRBJ2-1; the match to TRBD1 covers 10 bases. The V segment lost 7 bases and the J segment 3 bases; nucleotides outside the gene matches: 9. Germline V lookup: CDR1 MDHEN, CDR2 SYDVKM. The CDR3 length is 16 residues. Here the CDR3 DNA reads TGTGCCAGCACCACAGCGCGGACAGGGGGCTACAATGAGCAGTTCTTC. Its translation is CASTTARTGGYNEQFF.

The chain uses TRBV7-9 and TRBJ1-1, with a weak D call TRBD1 (6 bases). CDR1 is SEHNR and CDR2 is FQNEAQ in the germline V gene (reference sequence). Deletions cut 6 bases from V and 8 bases from J, with 10 bases between. The CDR3 has 11 residues. The CDR3 DNA reads as TGTGCCAGCAGAGCGGGGACAGAAGCTTTCTTT. This gives the protein CASRAGTEAFF.

This chain connects TRBV2 to TRBJ2-2; 10 nucleotides match TRBD1. Germline V lookup: CDR1 SNHLY, CDR2 FYNNEI. This CDR3 region has 15 residues. With V trimmed by 4 bases and J by 7 bases, 6 bases remained unmatched. The CDR3 bases are TGTGCCAGCAGTGTACGGGACAGGGGATTCGGGGAGCTGTTTTTT. Its protein is CASSVRDRGFGELFF.

This clone appeared a few times. The rearrangement links TRBV5-4 to TRBJ1-2; D unclear. V gave up 0 bases and J gave up 12 bases, with 12 bases separating them. The CDR3 sequence is 12 residues long. From germline, CDR1 is SGHNT and CDR2 YYREEE (reference sequence). Here the CDR3 DNA reads TGTGCCAGCAGCTTGGCCCCACACGCGGACACCTTC. Translated, it gives CASSLAPHADTF.

This clone appeared a few times. The rearrangement uses TRBV19 and TRBJ2-1; D not certain. Per the germline V gene, CDR1 is LNHDA and CDR2 is SQIVND (reference sequence). V lost 5 bases, J lost 0 bases, and 14 bases lay in between. The length of the CDR3 is 16 residues. The CDR3 loop is CASSLPTFTSYNEQFF. The CDR3 DNA follows: TGTGCCAGTAGTCTCCCGACTTTCACCTCCTACAATGAGCAGTTCTTC.

The V and J genes are TRBV18 and TRBJ2-7, with TRBD1 matching over 8 bases. Per germline, CDR1 KGHSH and CDR2 LQKENI. The CDR3 loop spans 14 amino acids. The junction had 8 bases not matched to a gene; V was cut back by 5 bases and J by 5 bases. The CDR3 loop is CASSNQGAADEQYF. CDR3 nucleotides: TGTGCCAGCTCAAATCAGGGGGCTGCCGACGAGCAGTACTTC.

The rearrangement joins TRBV30 to TRBJ2-7; TRBD2 might be the D (5 bases). The CDR3 is made up of 14 amino acids. V lost 0 bases and J lost 7, with 16 bases in between. Per the germline V gene, CDR1 is GTSNPN and CDR2 is SVGIG (reference sequence). The CDR3 sequence is CAWSVLSALGEQYF. CDR3 nucleotides: TGTGCCTGGAGTGTCCTTAGCGCCCTCGGGGAGCAGTACTTC. The full variable domain, with the rest looked up from reference TRBV30 and TRBJ2-7, is SQTIHQWPATLVQPVGSPLSLECTVEGTSNPNLYWYRQAAGRGLQLLFYSVGIGQISSEVPQNLSASRPQDRQFILSSKKLLLSDSGFYLCAWSVLSALGEQYFGPGTRLTVT.

The chain combines TRBV7-2 with TRBJ1-4; TRBD1 matches 7 bases. Trimming at V came to 5 bases and at J to 5 bases, leaving 5 bases not matched to a gene. The CDR3 spans 14 residues. Germline V gives CDR1 SGHTA, CDR2 FQGNSA. The CDR3 coding sequence is TGTGCCAGCAGCCCCCGACAGGGCAATGAAAAACTGTTTTTT. As protein: CASSPRQGNEKLFF.

This clone was seen more than once but under ten times. The V gene is TRBV7-9, the J gene TRBJ1-2; D remains ambiguous. The CDR3 runs to 16 residues. Trimming removed 1 base from V and 0 bases from J, with 12 bases in between. Germline CDR1 SEHNR, CDR2 FQNEAQ (reference sequence). CDR3: CASSLGVEVPNYGYTF. The CDR3 coding sequence is TGTGCCAGCAGCTTAGGGGTAGAGGTACCTAACTATGGCTACACCTTC.

This clone has more than one count but fewer than ten. The rearrangement joins TRBV5-1 to TRBJ2-2; D is possibly TRBD1 (5 bases). The CDR3 covers 17 residues. Per germline, CDR1 SGHRS and CDR2 YFSETQ. With 5 bases removed from V and 0 bases from J, the gap between germline ends came to 17 bases. CDR3: CASRSQQGSANTGELFF. The CDR3 nucleotides read TGCGCCAGCAGGTCCCAGCAGGGCTCCGCGAACACCGGGGAGCTGTTTTTT.

The rearrangement joins TRBV28 to TRBJ2-2; D not resolved. The V gene's germline CDR1 is MDHEN and CDR2 SYDVKM. Trimming took off 6 bases at V and 6 bases at J, with 14 bases between the two ends. CDR3 length equals 14 residues. CDR3 amino acids: CASSRRQKAGELFF. CDR3 DNA: TGTGCCAGCAGCCGCAGGCAAAAGGCCGGGGAGCTGTTTTTT.

This chain connects TRBV2 to TRBJ1-5; D is uncertain. The ends were cut back, 6 bases at V and 9 bases at J, with 12 bases in the middle. CDR3 size: 12 residues. Germline V gene sequence: CDR1 SNHLY, CDR2 FYNNEI. In DNA, the CDR3 is TGTGCCAGCAGCGACTCGGGGTGGCCCCAGCATTTT. This gives the protein CASSDSGWPQHF.

This clone turned up a few times. The chain uses TRBV6-1 and TRBJ2-3, with 12 bases aligning to TRBD2. Germline CDR1 and CDR2: MNHNS and SASEGT. The CDR3 sequence is 16 residues long. After removal of 4 bases from V and 3 bases from J, the junction contained 5 bases not matched to a gene. The CDR3 coding sequence is TGTGCCAGCAGTGTTGGGACTAGCGGGCATACAGATACGCAGTATTTT. Translation gives CASSVGTSGHTDTQYF.

In its sample, this clone was seen a few times. The chain is built from TRBV14 and TRBJ2-1; 9 nucleotides match TRBD2. Trimming cost V 0 bases and J 6 bases; bases outside gene matches: 6. This CDR3 region has 16 residues. Germline CDR1 reads SGHDN; CDR2 reads FVKESK. Written as DNA, the CDR3 is TGTGCCAGCAGCCAAGATGGCACTAGCGGGTTCAATGAGCAGTTCTTC. Protein: CASSQDGTSGFNEQFF.

This clone was seen a few times. The gene calls are TRBV27 and TRBJ2-1; 9 nucleotides align to TRBD2. Germline values: CDR1 MNHEY, CDR2 SMNVEV (reference sequence). V gave up 7 bases and J gave up 7 bases; unmatched junction bases: 11. The CDR3 consists of 15 residues. The CDR3 region is CASMLLSSGINEQFF. The CDR3 DNA is TGTGCCAGCATGCTTTTGTCTAGCGGGATTAATGAGCAGTTCTTC.

This clone was counted between two and nine times. This chain joins TRBV4-3 and TRBJ1-2; TRBD1 might be the D (6 bases). The length of the CDR3 is 14 residues. CDR1 and CDR2 (germline): LGHNA, YSLEER. V was clipped by 2 bases and J by 8 bases, with 15 bases between them. CDR3: CASSQTAGVGGYTF. Written as DNA, the CDR3 is TGCGCCAGCAGCCAAACTGCAGGGGTTGGCGGCTACACCTTC.

This clone was seen a few times. This chain joins TRBV19 and TRBJ2-7, with 11 bases identical to TRBD1. CDR1 LNHDA and CDR2 SQIVND come from the germline V gene (reference sequence). V lost 5 bases to trimming and J lost 2 bases; unmatched junction nucleotides: 8. The length of the CDR3 is 16 residues. The CDR3 spells CASSVRDRGSTYEQYF. DNA for the CDR3: TGTGCCAGTAGTGTCCGGGACAGGGGGTCTACCTACGAGCAGTACTTC.